This TCR beta chain was identified during a study of early T cells in non-severe SARS-CoV-2 infection. Broader study findings: Anti-spike CD8 responses were favored in VDJdb matching, and private and CD4 specificities were missed.

The germline V gene has CDR1 DFQATT and CDR2 SNEGSKA (reference sequence). Germline trimming cut 2 bases from V and 3 bases from J; bases unmatched to any gene: 15. The CDR3 sequence is 18 residues long. Of note for this clonotype: Antigen specificity is unknown.

Molecules of cDNA were individually given unique molecular identifiers that were attached to them. TCRdb reanalysed the 5' RACE reads using MiXCR and keeps one entry per CDR3 protein. The data hold about 72,000 distinct CDR3 sequences, with around 8.7% observed a single time. The sequence derives from an adult who was a healthcare worker with PCR-confirmed SARS-CoV-2 infection or an uninfected control (not recorded which). Sequencing was done on a sample of whole blood. The rearrangement uses TRBV20-1 and TRBJ2-3; 9 bases line up with TRBD1. CDR3 bases: TGCAGTGCTAGATTTGGGGGCCCGGGGACAGGGAAGACAGATACGCAGTATTTT. Its protein product is CSARFGGPGTGKTDTQYF.